These T cell receptor beta chains were read from a single sample in a study of blood T cell repertoires in COVID-19. TCRdb's copy holds only in-frame clones and misses some; the assay was immunoSEQ multiplex PCR. The sample holds around 88,000 clones, over 75% seen once. Sequenced input: peripheral blood. The receptors were sampled from a woman of 80 years or more with acute or convalescent COVID-19. Each CDR3 is given with its conserved first and last residue. D genes are given only for firm matches. For some rows the clone size is stated as once, few or many, or as a class when expanded; others skip it.

size	J	V	D	CDR3	DNA
once	TRBJ1-3	TRBV3-1/TRBV3-2	-	CASSQGAGSGNTIYF	TGTGCCAGCAGCCAAGGGGCAGGGTCTGGAAACACCATATATTTT
-	TRBJ1-5	TRBV28	-	CASSPGGFDQPQHF	TGTGCCAGCAGTCCTGGGGGGTTTGATCAGCCCCAGCATTTT
-	TRBJ1-6	TRBV5-1	TRBD1	CASSPGTGVNSPLHF	TGCGCCAGCAGCCCCGGGACAGGGGTAAATTCACCCCTCCACTTT
-	TRBJ2-7	TRBV30	TRBD1	CAWQGAYEQYF	TGTGCCTGGCAGGGGGCCTACGAGCAGTACTTC
-	TRBJ2-2	TRBV19	TRBD2	CASSKAEPSGGRNTGELFF	TGTGCCAGTAGTAAGGCGGAGCCTAGCGGGGGGCGGAACACCGGGGAGCTGTTTTTT
few	TRBJ1-4	TRBV28	TRBD1	CASRHQGAKSEKLFF	TGTGCCAGCAGGCACCAGGGGGCTAAGAGTGAAAAACTGTTTTTT
few	TRBJ1-2	TRBV24-1	-	CATSDPVPGGGGYTF	TGTGCCACCAGTGATCCCGTCCCCGGGGGAGGCGGCTACACCTTC
-	TRBJ2-2	TRBV5-1	-	CASSPGGDTGELFF	TGCGCCAGCAGCCCCGGGGGAGACACCGGGGAGCTGTTTTTT
-	TRBJ2-3	TRBV19	-	CASSAAPGTDTQYF	TGTGCCAGTAGTGCGGCGCCCGGCACAGATACGCAGTATTTT
-	TRBJ2-3	TRBV19	TRBD2	CASSIDGTSAVTGYTQYF	TGTGCCAGTAGTATAGATGGGACTAGCGCGGTGACTGGATATACGCAGTATTTT
few	TRBJ2-3	TRBV19	TRBD1	CASSTRRVDRADTQYF	TGTGCCAGTAGTACCAGAAGGGTGGACAGGGCAGATACGCAGTATTTT
-	TRBJ2-5	TRBV4-1	-	CASSQVVGGRTQYF	TGCGCCAGCAGCCAAGTGGTGGGGGGGCGGACCCAGTACTTC
once	TRBJ1-2	TRBV28	-	CASSSADYGYTF	TGTGCCAGCAGTTCTGCAGACTATGGCTACACCTTC
-	TRBJ1-5	TRBV7-2	-	CASSGDSSNQPQHF	TGTGCCAGCAGCGGGGACTCTTCCAATCAGCCCCAGCATTTT
once	TRBJ1-1	TRBV10-3	TRBD1	CAISDPTGRDTEAFF	TGTGCCATCAGTGACCCGACAGGGAGAGACACTGAAGCTTTCTTT
-	TRBJ2-1	TRBV7-3	TRBD2	CASSPGTSVRSNEQFF	TGTGCCAGCAGCCCCGGGACTAGCGTTCGGAGCAATGAGCAGTTCTTC
-	TRBJ1-3	TRBV11-1	-	CASSFGISGNTIYF	TGTGCCAGCAGTTTCGGGATCTCTGGAAACACCATATATTTT
-	TRBJ1-5	TRBV28	-	CASRVGAPYNQPQHF	TGTGCCAGCAGAGTAGGGGCCCCCTACAATCAGCCCCAGCATTTT
-	TRBJ2-3	TRBV5-4	TRBD2	CASSPLAGRRVDTQYF	TGTGCCAGCAGCCCACTAGCGGGGAGGCGGGTAGATACGCAGTATTTT
few	TRBJ2-3	TRBV11-2	-	CASSSEIQDTQYF	TGTGCCAGCAGCTCGGAGATTCAAGATACGCAGTATTTT
-	TRBJ1-5	TRBV28	TRBD1	CASRTQGGSNQPQHF	TGTGCCAGCAGAACCCAGGGGGGCAGCAATCAGCCCCAGCATTTT
-	TRBJ1-1	TRBV5-1	TRBD1	CASSLDPGGSTEAFF	TGCGCCAGCAGCTTGGACCCAGGGGGTAGCACTGAAGCTTTCTTT
-	TRBJ1-1	TRBV28	-	CASSTDRPEAFF	TGTGCCAGCAGCACTGACAGGCCTGAAGCTTTCTTT
-	TRBJ1-6	TRBV6-4	-	CASSDSAGFGSPLHF	TGTGCCAGCAGTGACTCAGCAGGGTTTGGGTCACCCCTCCACTTT
few	TRBJ2-7	TRBV6-5	-	CASIPQGLYEQYF	TGTGCCAGCATCCCACAGGGATTATACGAGCAGTACTTC
-	TRBJ1-3	TRBV12-3/TRBV12-4	-	CASRQGTGNTIYF	TGTGCCAGCAGACAGGGTACCGGAAACACCATATATTTT
-	TRBJ1-1	TRBV7-8	-	CASSFLRSAEAFF	TGTGCCAGCAGCTTCCTGCGGTCTGCTGAAGCTTTCTTT
-	TRBJ2-1	TRBV5-4	TRBD2	CASSRPGTSGGANEQFF	TGTGCCAGCAGCCGCCCCGGGACTAGCGGGGGGGCCAATGAGCAGTTCTTC
-	TRBJ1-2	TRBV7-8	TRBD1	CASSSGQGRAYGYTF	TGTGCCAGCAGCTCAGGACAGGGGAGGGCCTATGGCTACACCTTC
few	TRBJ1-6	TRBV3-1/TRBV3-2	TRBD1	CASSQGDRHNSPLHF	TGTGCCAGCAGCCAAGGGGACAGGCATAATTCACCCCTCCACTTT
-	TRBJ1-1	TRBV3-1/TRBV3-2	-	CASSRLYRNTEAFF	TGTGCCAGCAGCCGCCTATACCGGAACACTGAAGCTTTCTTT
-	TRBJ2-1	TRBV10-3	-	CAISPGGPSYNEQFF	TGTGCCATCAGCCCCGGGGGTCCCTCCTACAATGAGCAGTTCTTC
-	TRBJ1-2	TRBV2	TRBD1	CASRNDRVGLNTF	TGTGCCAGCAGAAACGACAGGGTCGGGTTGAACACCTTC
once	TRBJ1-5	TRBV7-2	-	CASSARYGGNQPQHF	TGTGCCAGCAGCGCCCGTTACGGGGGGAATCAGCCCCAGCATTTT
-	TRBJ2-3	TRBV27	-	CASSDTGPPETQYF	TGTGCCAGCAGCGACACAGGGCCGCCAGAAACGCAGTATTTT
-	TRBJ1-3	TRBV7-9	TRBD1	CASSPQGVTKPGNTIYF	TGTGCCAGCAGCCCCCAGGGGGTGACAAAGCCTGGAAACACCATATATTTT
-	TRBJ1-2	TRBV7-2	-	CASSLALGSPPYGYTF	TGTGCCAGCAGCTTAGCGCTCGGGTCCCCCCCCTATGGCTACACCTTC
-	TRBJ2-1	TRBV6-5	TRBD1	CASTQQGSSYNEQFF	TGTGCCAGCACCCAACAGGGGAGCTCCTACAATGAGCAGTTCTTC
-	TRBJ1-2	TRBV6-2/TRBV6-3	-	CASSYRGLESGYTF	TGTGCCAGCAGTTATCGGGGATTAGAGAGTGGCTACACCTTC